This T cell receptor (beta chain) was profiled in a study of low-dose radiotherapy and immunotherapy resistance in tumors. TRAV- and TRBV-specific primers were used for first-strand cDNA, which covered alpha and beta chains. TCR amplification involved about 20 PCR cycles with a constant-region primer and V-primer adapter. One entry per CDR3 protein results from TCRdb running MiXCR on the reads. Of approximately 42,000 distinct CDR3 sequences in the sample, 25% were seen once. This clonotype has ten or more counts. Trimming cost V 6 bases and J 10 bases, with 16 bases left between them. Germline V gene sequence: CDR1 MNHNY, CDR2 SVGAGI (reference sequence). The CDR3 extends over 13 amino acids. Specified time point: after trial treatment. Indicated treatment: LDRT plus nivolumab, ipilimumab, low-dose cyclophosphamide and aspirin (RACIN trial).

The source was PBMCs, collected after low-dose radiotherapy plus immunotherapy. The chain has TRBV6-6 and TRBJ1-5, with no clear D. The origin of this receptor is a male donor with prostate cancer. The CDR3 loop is CASSPTSVGPQHF. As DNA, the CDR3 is TGTGCCAGCAGCCCGACATCCGTCGGCCCCCAGCATTTT.